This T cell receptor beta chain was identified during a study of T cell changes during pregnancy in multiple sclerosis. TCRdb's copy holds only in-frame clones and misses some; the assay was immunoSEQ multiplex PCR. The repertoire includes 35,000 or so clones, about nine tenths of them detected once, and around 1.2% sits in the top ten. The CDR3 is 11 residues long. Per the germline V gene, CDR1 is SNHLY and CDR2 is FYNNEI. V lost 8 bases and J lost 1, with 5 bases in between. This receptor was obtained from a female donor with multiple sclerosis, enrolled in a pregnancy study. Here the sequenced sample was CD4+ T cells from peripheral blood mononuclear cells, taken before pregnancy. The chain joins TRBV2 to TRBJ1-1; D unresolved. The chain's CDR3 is CASEGNTEAFF. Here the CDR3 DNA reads TGTGCCAGCGAGGGGAACACTGAAGCTTTCTTT.